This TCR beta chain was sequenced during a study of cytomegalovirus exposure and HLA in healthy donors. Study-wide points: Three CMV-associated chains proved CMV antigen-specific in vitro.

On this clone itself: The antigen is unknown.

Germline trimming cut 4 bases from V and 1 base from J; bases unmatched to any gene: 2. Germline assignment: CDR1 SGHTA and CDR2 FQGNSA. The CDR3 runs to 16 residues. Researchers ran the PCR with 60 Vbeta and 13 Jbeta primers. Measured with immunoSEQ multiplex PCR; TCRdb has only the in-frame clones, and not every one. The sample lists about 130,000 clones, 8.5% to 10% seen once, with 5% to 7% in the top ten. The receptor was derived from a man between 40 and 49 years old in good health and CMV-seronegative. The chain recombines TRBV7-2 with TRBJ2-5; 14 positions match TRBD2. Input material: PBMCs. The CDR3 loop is CASSWGLAGVQETQYF. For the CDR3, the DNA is TGTGCCAGCAGCTGGGGACTAGCGGGGGTCCAAGAGACCCAGTACTTC.